Here is one T cell receptor beta chain with its context. The protocol was immunoSEQ multiplex PCR, while the TCRdb copy is restricted to in-frame clones and leaves out a portion. The sample includes some 80,000 clones, 95% to 98% of them seen just once. The CDR3 is 14 amino acids. The V segment lost 5 bases and the J segment 7 bases; nucleotides outside the gene matches: 7. In germline, CDR1 is MNHEY, CDR2 SMNVEV (reference sequence). This entry is derived from a study of technical replicates of blood from a few donors. The sequenced sample was T cells isolated from PBMCs. This clonotype originated in a human donor in good health. V and J are TRBV27 and TRBJ2-1; 8 nucleotides line up with TRBD2. CDR3 nucleotides: TGTGCCAGCAGTGCAAGCGGGAGAGGGAATGAGCAGTTCTTC. Its protein product is CASSASGRGNEQFF.